The present T cell receptor beta chain was sequenced within a study of blood T cell repertoires in COVID-19. Study summary: T cells, B-cell-depleted T cells, or PBMCs provided the cDNA or gDNA that served as material.

Methods used by the authors: Quantification of nucleated cells was approximated via reference gene primer amplification. This table comes from immunoSEQ multiplex PCR, and its TCRdb copy is limited to in-frame clones, with some not included. That table is the source of V, J and clone size, and D and trimming were worked out from the DNA. The table lists fewer than 300,000 clones, around 80% of them singletons, with approximately 5.9% in the top ten. Trimming removed 10 bases from V and 3 bases from J; junction bases left unmatched: 11. The CDR3 covers 14 residues. Germline V gene lookup returns CDR1 MDHEN and CDR2 SYDVKM.

The sequence derives from an elderly man with acute or convalescent COVID-19. Material: peripheral blood. V usage is TRBV28 and J usage is TRBJ2-7, with 8 nucleotides matching TRBD1. CDR3 region: CATRRTGRLYEQYF. The CDR3 nucleotides are TGTGCCACCAGAAGGACAGGGCGGCTCTACGAGCAGTACTTC.